One sample yielded the 24 T cell receptor beta chains listed below, sequenced in a study of spatial heterogeneity in lung cancer. TCRdb re-called the 5' RACE reads with MiXCR, one entry per CDR3 protein. The data contain about 27,000 distinct CDR3 sequences, about 7.1% of them seen just once; the ten biggest clones take up about 24%. Described time point: sample taken at primary tumor resection. No antigens are known for them. Whole-study findings and limits: It was found that expanded intratumoral alpha and beta TCR counts tracked tumor mutation counts.

The material was lung tumor tissue, obtained at surgery. The receptors derive from a male donor with early-stage non-small cell lung cancer.

The J gene is TRBJ1-2, the V gene TRBV4-1; perhaps TRBD1 as D (5 bases). Germline CDR1 is MGHRA and CDR2 is YSYEKL. V was trimmed by 0 bases and J by 6 bases, leaving 11 bases between them. The CDR3 covers 14 residues. The CDR3 spells CASSQDIQENGYTF. CDR3 coding DNA: TGCGCCAGCAGCCAAGATATACAGGAAAATGGCTACACCTTC.

This clonotype was counted between two and nine times. This chain connects TRBV28 to TRBJ2-7; either TRBD1 or TRBD2 may fit D (6 bases each). The V and J ends lost 4 bases and 4 bases respectively, with 14 bases between them. The V gene's germline CDR1 is MDHEN and CDR2 SYDVKM. The CDR3 extends over 14 amino acids. The CDR3 sequence is CASSYPGAGYEQYF. The CDR3 DNA is TGTGCCAGCAGTTATCCAGGGGCGGGGTACGAGCAGTACTTC.

Ten or more counts support this clonotype. This chain links TRBV28 with TRBJ1-2; D may be TRBD1 (6 bases). Looked up from germline, CDR1 is MDHEN and CDR2 is SYDVKM. V shed 6 bases and J shed 7 bases, with 12 bases lying between them. The CDR3 is 12 amino acids. The CDR3 loop reads CASRLRGSGYTF. CDR3 coding DNA: TGTGCCAGCAGGCTCAGGGGTTCTGGCTACACCTTC.

The sample holds many counts of this clonotype. The V and J genes are TRBV15 and TRBJ1-6; no clear D. Trimming pared 1 base from V and 5 bases from J, leaving 9 bases between. This CDR3 spans 15 amino acids. Germline CDR1 is LNHNV and CDR2 is YYDKDF (reference sequence). The DNA for the CDR3 is TGTGCCACCAGCAGAGCGAGCGCCGATAATTCACCCCTCCACTTT. Translating it yields CATSRASADNSPLHF.

This clonotype showed up many times. The chain carries TRBV7-9 and TRBJ2-7, with a possible D match to TRBD2 (5 bases). V lost 1 base and J 9 bases, leaving 16 bases between the germline ends. This CDR3 is built from 14 residues. Germline values: CDR1 SEHNR, CDR2 FQNEAQ (reference sequence). Here the CDR3 reads CASSLEGAGTGQYF. CDR3 nucleotide sequence: TGTGCCAGCAGCTTAGAAGGTGCGGGTACGGGGCAGTACTTC.

This clonotype was seen repeatedly, ten times or more. The chain carries TRBV18 and TRBJ1-5; D not certain. V shed 3 bases and J shed 2 bases, with 8 bases lying between them. Germline assignment: CDR1 KGHSH and CDR2 LQKENI. The CDR3 extends over 14 amino acids. The CDR3 loop reads CASSPGGGNQPQHF. The CDR3 region has the DNA TGTGCCAGCTCACCGGGTGGGGGCAATCAGCCCCAGCATTTT.

This clonotype was counted a single time. This chain joins TRBV7-2 and TRBJ2-1; 7 bases map to TRBD2. The CDR3 totals 15 residues. Germline V lookup: CDR1 SGHTA, CDR2 FQGNSA. V lost 7 bases, J lost 5 bases, and 11 bases stayed unmatched. Written as DNA, the CDR3 is TGTGCCAGCACCACTCCTAGCGGACTACACAATGAGCAGTTCTTC. Translation: CASTTPSGLHNEQFF.

V is TRBV6-5 and J is TRBJ2-1; 13 nucleotides line up with TRBD2. CDR3 length: 15 amino acids. Per the germline V gene, CDR1 is MNHEY and CDR2 is SVGAGI. V dropped 9 bases and J dropped 9; count of bases not matched to a gene: 11. The CDR3 is CASKRRTSGGSEQFF. In nucleotides, the CDR3 is TGTGCCAGTAAGAGAAGGACTAGCGGGGGCAGTGAGCAGTTCTTC.

This clonotype showed up just a few times. V and J are TRBV29-1 and TRBJ1-2; D unclear. Germline V gene sequence: CDR1 SQVTM, CDR2 ANQGSEA. V was trimmed by 6 bases and J by 6 bases, leaving 11 bases between them. CDR3 size: 11 residues. CDR3 nucleotide sequence: TGCAGCGTCAGAGGACCTCATGGCTACACCTTC. This gives the protein CSVRGPHGYTF.

The V gene is TRBV3-1, the J gene TRBJ1-3; tentatively, D is TRBD1 (5 bases). Germline V lookup: CDR1 LGHDT, CDR2 YNNKEL (reference sequence). The CDR3 length is 15 residues. V lost 5 bases and J 2 bases, leaving 13 bases between the germline ends. CDR3 nucleotide sequence: TGTGCCAGCAGCGTTGGTGGCAGGGCTGGAAACACCATATATTTT. Its translation: CASSVGGRAGNTIYF.

V is TRBV7-2 and J is TRBJ2-5; D remains ambiguous. The CDR3 consists of 15 residues. V was cut by 2 bases and J by 2 bases, with 12 bases left in between. Germline V gene sequence: CDR1 SGHTA, CDR2 FQGNSA. CDR3 amino acids: CASSLIALSQETQYF. The CDR3 nucleotides read TGTGCCAGCAGCTTAATAGCTCTCTCTCAAGAGACCCAGTACTTC.

The chain has TRBV27 and TRBJ1-6; D call uncertain. V was pared by 1 base and J by 5 bases, with 6 bases between. CDR3 length: 14 amino acids. Per germline, CDR1 MNHEY and CDR2 SMNVEV (reference sequence). This chain's CDR3 is CASSLYRHNSPLHF. CDR3 in DNA: TGTGCCAGCAGTTTATACAGACATAATTCACCCCTCCACTTT.

There are many counts of this clonotype. This chain connects TRBV5-1 to TRBJ2-5; 7 nucleotides match TRBD2. V lost 1 base and J lost 2; bases outside the gene matches: 2. The germline gives CDR1 SGHRS, CDR2 YFSETQ. The CDR3 has 14 residues. Written as DNA, the CDR3 is TGCGCCAGCAGCTTGCTAGCGGTGCAAGAGACCCAGTACTTC. This translates into CASSLLAVQETQYF.

This clonotype was observed a few times. The chain uses TRBV28 and TRBJ2-5; D is unresolved. This CDR3 is built from 12 residues. V was cut by 3 bases and J by 7 bases, with 9 bases left in between. Germline V gene sequence: CDR1 MDHEN, CDR2 SYDVKM. The CDR3 region is CASSLNPRTQYF. CDR3 in DNA: TGTGCCAGCAGTTTGAACCCCCGGACCCAGTACTTC. The entire variable domain, with the rest obtained from reference TRBV28 and TRBJ2-5, is as follows: DVKVTQSSRYLVKRTGEKVFLECVQDMDHENMFWYRQDPGLGLRLIYFSYDVKMKEKGDIPEGYSVSREKKERFSLILESASTNQTSMYLCASSLNPRTQYFGPGTRLLVL.

At least ten counts were recorded for this clonotype. The chain couples TRBV28 to TRBJ1-5; perhaps TRBD1 as D (6 bases). CDR1 and CDR2 (germline): MDHEN, SYDVKM. CDR3 length: 16 amino acids. The V end was cut by 3 bases, the J end by 4 bases, with 16 bases between. This CDR3 is CASSFDGLGGNQPQHF. The DNA of the CDR3 is TGTGCCAGCAGTTTCGACGGGTTAGGGGGGAATCAGCCCCAGCATTTT.

This clonotype was recorded many times. The genes are TRBV12-3 or TRBV12-4 and TRBJ2-3, with a possible D match to TRBD1 (6 bases). This CDR3 spans 15 amino acids. Trimming took off 5 bases at V and 1 base at J, with 13 bases between the two ends. The CDR3 protein is CASSVQGRGTDTQYF. The CDR3 DNA is TGTGCCAGCAGTGTTCAGGGGCGCGGCACAGATACGCAGTATTTT.

This clonotype was seen at least ten times. The rearrangement joins TRBV5-1 to TRBJ1-1; 8 nucleotides align to TRBD1. V lost 4 bases, J lost 1 base, and 3 bases stayed unmatched. This CDR3 has 14 residues. Per the germline V gene, CDR1 is SGHRS and CDR2 is YFSETQ. DNA for the CDR3: TGCGCCAGCAGCCAGGGGGCGGGGAACACTGAAGCTTTCTTT. Translating gives CASSQGAGNTEAFF.

This clonotype was detected ten times or more. The CDR3 loop is CASSVGQGTEAFF. The CDR3 nucleotides are TGTGCCAGCAGCGTCGGACAGGGCACTGAAGCTTTCTTT. This rearrangement joins TRBV7-9 to TRBJ1-1, with 8 bases lining up with TRBD1. V trimming: 5 bases; J trimming: 4 bases; junction bases outside the gene matches: 3. The CDR3 consists of 13 residues. Germline V lookup: CDR1 SEHNR, CDR2 FQNEAQ (reference sequence).

This clonotype was recorded a few times. V gene TRBV28 combines with J gene TRBJ2-1; D is perhaps TRBD1 (6 bases). Germline assignment: CDR1 MDHEN and CDR2 SYDVKM. The CDR3 length is 15 residues. V lost 5 bases and J 6 bases, leaving 17 bases between the germline ends. The DNA for the CDR3 is TGTGCCAGCAGTGACAACCTGGACAGACGCAATGAGCAGTTCTTC. Its translation: CASSDNLDRRNEQFF.

This clonotype was recorded many times. The genes are TRBV5-1 and TRBJ1-2; tentatively, D is TRBD1 (6 bases). Looked up from germline, CDR1 is SGHRS and CDR2 is YFSETQ. Trimming left V 3 bases short and J 3 bases short, with 6 bases between. The CDR3 contains 12 residues. CDR3 loop: CASSSGDYGYTF. The CDR3 coding sequence is TGCGCCAGCAGCTCAGGGGACTATGGCTACACCTTC.

The sample holds a few counts of this clonotype. This chain joins TRBV14 and TRBJ2-1; D gene uncertain. This CDR3 contains 12 residues. Trimming removed 4 bases at V and 6 bases at J, with 7 bases between. Germline V gene sequence: CDR1 SGHDN, CDR2 FVKESK. The CDR3 DNA follows: TGTGCCAGCAGCCCTTCGGGCAATGAGCAGTTCTTC. This gives the protein CASSPSGNEQFF.

This chain uses TRBV18 with TRBJ1-2; D gene unclear. From germline, CDR1 is KGHSH and CDR2 LQKENI. The CDR3 length is 13 residues. The V gene lost 3 bases and the J gene lost 5 bases, with 10 bases spanning the gap. The DNA of the CDR3 is TGTGCCAGCTCACCCCCGGAAGCGTATGGCTACACCTTC. Translation: CASSPPEAYGYTF.

There are many counts of this clonotype. This rearrangement joins TRBV4-3 to TRBJ2-1; 7 bases map to TRBD2. In germline, CDR1 is LGHNA, CDR2 YSLEER. The CDR3 has 16 amino acids. The trim removed 4 bases at V and 0 bases at J, leaving 6 bases unmatched. The CDR3 region is CASSLASGNSYNEQFF. CDR3 DNA: TGCGCCAGCAGCCTCGCTAGCGGTAACTCCTACAATGAGCAGTTCTTC.

A few counts support this clonotype. The gene calls are TRBV7-2 and TRBJ1-6; no clear D. Trimming removed 1 base from V and 12 bases from J, with 10 bases in between. The CDR3 runs to 13 residues. CDR1 is SGHTA and CDR2 is FQGNSA in the germline V gene. The CDR3 protein is CASSLDPIQPLHF. CDR3 DNA: TGTGCCAGCAGCTTAGACCCAATTCAACCCCTCCACTTT. The full variable domain, with the rest looked up from reference TRBV7-2 and TRBJ1-6, is GAGVSQSPSNKVTEKGKDVELRCDPISGHTALYWYRQSLGQGLEFLIYFQGNSAPDKSGLPSDRFSAERTGGSVSTLTIQRTQQEDSAVYLCASSLDPIQPLHFGNGTRLTVT.